Below are 24 T cell receptor beta chains sequenced from a single sample in a study of naive and memory T cell subsets. Both TRBC1 and TRBC2 were covered by a beta constant-region primer of two equimolar oligonucleotides. Nested alpha and beta constant-region primers with the SP2 primer drove four PCR rounds on ligated cDNA. TCRdb processed the UMI-ligation and nested PCR reads anew with MiXCR; each CDR3 protein has one entry. Of some 80,000 distinct CDR3 sequences in the sample, 9% were seen once. What was sequenced was naive CD8+ T cells from blood. The source of these receptors is a human donor in good health.

This clonotype was counted at least ten times. The CDR3 DNA reads TGCAGTGCTAGCCTCCGACGAGTTTCTTACGAGCAGTACTTC. This sequence encodes CSASLRRVSYEQYF. J is TRBJ2-7 and V is TRBV20-1; D unresolved. The CDR3 is 14 residues long. Trimming took off 3 bases at V and 4 bases at J, with 16 bases between the two ends. Germline loops: CDR1 DFQATT, CDR2 SNEGSKA (reference sequence).

The table lists this clonotype with many counts. The chain combines TRBV7-3 with TRBJ2-1; the match to TRBD2 covers 11 bases. The V gene end was trimmed by 3 bases and the J gene end by 10 bases; junction bases not matched to a gene: 5. The CDR3 is made up of 14 amino acids. Looked up from germline, CDR1 is SGHTA and CDR2 is FQGTGA. The CDR3 region is CASSLGLAGGEQFF. CDR3 in DNA: TGTGCCAGCAGCTTGGGTCTAGCGGGAGGAGAGCAGTTCTTC.

This clonotype was seen a handful of times. The V and J genes are TRBV4-3 and TRBJ2-5; 8 bases line up with TRBD1. V trimming: 0 bases; J trimming: 4 bases; junction bases outside the gene matches: 7. Germline CDR1 LGHNA, CDR2 YSLEER. The CDR3 loop spans 16 amino acids. The chain's CDR3 is CASSQDSGQGGETQYF. For the CDR3, the DNA is TGCGCCAGCAGCCAAGATTCCGGACAGGGAGGAGAGACCCAGTACTTC.

This clonotype has a handful of counts. The chain is built from TRBV3-1 and TRBJ2-5; 11 bases align to TRBD2. The CDR3 loop spans 20 amino acids. Germline CDR1 is LGHDT and CDR2 is YNNKEL (reference sequence). Trimming at V came to 1 base and at J to 5 bases, leaving 18 bases not matched to a gene. CDR3 DNA sequence: TGTGCCAGCAGCCAAGGATTTAGCGGGAGGGATGGGGCCCGCCGGGAGACCCAGTACTTC. Protein: CASSQGFSGRDGARRETQYF.

The V call is TRBV29-1, the J call TRBJ1-1; 8 bases agree with TRBD1. Germline trimming cut 6 bases from V and 3 bases from J; bases unmatched to any gene: 12. The CDR3 runs to 15 residues. From germline, CDR1 is SQVTM and CDR2 ANQGSEA. The chain's CDR3 is CSVEDRVGSDTEAFF. The CDR3 DNA sequence: TGCAGCGTCGAGGACAGGGTGGGTTCGGACACTGAAGCTTTCTTT.

The V call is TRBV29-1, the J call TRBJ2-3; possible D gene TRBD1, 5 bases. The CDR3 spans 18 residues. The germline CDR1 and CDR2 sequences are SQVTM and ANQGSEA. Trimming took 7 bases from V and 7 from J, leaving 33 bases between them. DNA for the CDR3: TGCAGCGAACGGACGAACGCGAAACCGGGCCTCAAGGGGAATACGCAGTATTTT. It encodes CSERTNAKPGLKGNTQYF.

The rearrangement joins TRBV14 to TRBJ2-5; D not certain. Trimming took off 0 bases at V and 2 bases at J, with 16 bases between the two ends. Germline CDR1 is SGHDN and CDR2 is FVKESK. This CDR3 is built from 17 residues. The CDR3, as DNA: TGTGCCAGCAGCCAAGATCAGGATGGCGTAAAGCAAGAGACCCAGTACTTC. As protein: CASSQDQDGVKQETQYF.

This clonotype was recorded a few times. The CDR3 region is CSVLTAQFTEAFF. CDR3 coding DNA: TGCAGCGTTCTTACTGCGCAGTTCACTGAAGCTTTCTTT. This chain links TRBV29-1 with TRBJ1-1, with D hard to call. The V gene lost 5 bases and the J gene lost 4 bases, with 14 bases spanning the gap. The germline V gene has CDR1 SQVTM and CDR2 ANQGSEA. The CDR3 contains 13 residues.

This clonotype was detected many times. The rearrangement links TRBV23-1 to TRBJ1-4; D gene unclear. TRBV23-1 has ORF status, its function being uncertain. The CDR3 totals 14 residues. The ends were cut back, 4 bases at V and 8 bases at J, with 14 bases in the middle. CDR3 region: CASSREGLEEKLFF. The CDR3 nucleotides read TGCGCCAGCAGTCGCGAAGGGTTGGAAGAAAAACTGTTTTTT.

This clonotype was counted at least ten times. This chain joins TRBV6-5 and TRBJ2-1, with 10 bases fitting TRBD2. Per germline, CDR1 MNHEY and CDR2 SVGAGI. The CDR3 loop spans 14 amino acids. V lost 7 bases, J lost 5 bases, and 5 bases stayed unmatched. CDR3 residues: CASTGTSEDNEQFF. The CDR3 DNA is TGTGCCAGCACCGGGACTAGCGAAGACAATGAGCAGTTCTTC.

This clonotype was observed a handful of times. The chain employs TRBV10-3 and TRBJ2-1, with no clear D. CDR3 length: 16 residues. V lost 0 bases to trimming and J lost 2 bases, with 11 bases between them. Per germline, CDR1 ENHRY and CDR2 SYGVKD. The CDR3 DNA sequence: TGTGCCATCAGTGAGTCTGAGGTGACCACCTACAATGAGCAGTTCTTC. Translation gives CAISESEVTTYNEQFF.

This clonotype was seen at least ten times. The V and J genes are TRBV29-1 and TRBJ2-2; 8 nucleotides match TRBD2. Germline V CDR1 and CDR2: SQVTM, ANQGSEA. This CDR3 has 14 amino acids. V lost 4 bases to trimming and J lost 4 bases; unmatched junction nucleotides: 5. The CDR3 DNA follows: TGCAGCGTTGTGGGTAGCGGGATCACCGGGGAGCTGTTTTTT. Translated: CSVVGSGITGELFF.

This clonotype occurred many times. The chain is built from TRBV10-3 and TRBJ2-7; a possible D gene is TRBD1 (6 bases). V was shortened by 9 bases and J by 3 bases, with 21 bases between the two germline ends. The CDR3 is 15 residues long. The germline V gene has CDR1 ENHRY and CDR2 SYGVKD. The CDR3 loop reads CAIGTGTSKNYEQYF. The CDR3 nucleotides are TGTGCCATTGGAACCGGGACAAGCAAAAACTACGAGCAGTACTTC.

This clonotype was observed at least ten times. The chain carries TRBV10-1 and TRBJ2-7; D could derive from TRBD1 or TRBD2 (5 bases each). The germline V gene encodes CDR1 WNHNN and CDR2 SYGVQD (reference sequence). This CDR3 is 14 amino acids long. Trimming shortened V by 11 bases and J by 6 bases, and 23 bases separated the two germline ends. CDR3 DNA sequence: TGCGCCCCTTATGCCGGGACCGCGGGCTTCGAGCAGTACTTC. Translating it yields CAPYAGTAGFEQYF.

Only a few counts were recorded for this clonotype. The chain links TRBV28 to TRBJ2-7, with 8 bases aligning to TRBD2. V was pared by 10 bases and J by 1 base, with 12 bases of the junction left unmatched. Germline loops: CDR1 MDHEN, CDR2 SYDVKM. This CDR3 region has 15 residues. The CDR3 loop is CATSNSGITSYEQYF. The CDR3 DNA sequence: TGTGCCACCTCGAATAGCGGGATCACTTCCTACGAGCAGTACTTC.

This clonotype was counted a few times. The chain is built from TRBV2 and TRBJ2-6; D is undetermined. This CDR3 region has 14 residues. The germline V gene has CDR1 SNHLY and CDR2 FYNNEI. With 3 bases removed from V and 0 bases from J, the gap between germline ends came to 3 bases. The CDR3 here is CASSDNSGANVLTF. CDR3 DNA: TGTGCCAGCAGTGACAACTCTGGGGCCAACGTCCTGACTTTC.

This clonotype was observed a few times. This chain connects TRBV10-1 to TRBJ2-1; D is possibly TRBD2 (6 bases). Germline loops: CDR1 WNHNN, CDR2 SYGVQD (reference sequence). The CDR3 sequence is 16 residues long. Between the trimmed V and J ends, which lost 6 bases and 0 bases, there was a span of 15 bases. Written as DNA, the CDR3 is TGCGCCAGCAGCGCCCGGGACTTATACTCCTACAATGAGCAGTTCTTC. Amino acids: CASSARDLYSYNEQFF.

This clonotype occurred many times. The chain uses TRBV9 and TRBJ2-3; D is ambiguous. Trimming cost V 0 bases and J 5 bases, with 4 bases left between them. From germline, CDR1 is SGDLS and CDR2 YYNGEE. CDR3 length equals 12 residues. The CDR3: CASSVAGDTQYF. CDR3 nucleotides: TGTGCCAGCAGCGTAGCTGGAGATACGCAGTATTTT. Supplemented by reference TRBV9 and TRBJ2-3, the full variable domain reads DSGVTQTPKHLITATGQRVTLRCSPRSGDLSVYWYQQSLDQGLQFLIQYYNGEERAKGNILERFSAQQFPDLHSELNLSSLELGDSALYFCASSVAGDTQYFGPGTRLTVL.

This clonotype has ten or more counts. V usage is TRBV4-3 and J usage is TRBJ2-2; no reliable D call. The CDR3 has 13 residues. Germline V gene sequence: CDR1 LGHNA, CDR2 YSLEER. Trimming removed 3 bases at V and 3 bases at J, with 5 bases between. The CDR3 DNA is TGCGCCAGCAGCCATCAGCACACCGGGGAGCTGTTTTTT. As protein: CASSHQHTGELFF.

The J gene is TRBJ2-7, the V gene TRBV29-1; D possibly corresponds to TRBD2 (5 bases). Germline V gene lookup returns CDR1 SQVTM and CDR2 ANQGSEA. The CDR3 totals 12 residues. V lost 8 bases and J lost 12, with 23 bases in between. CDR3 sequence: CSIPEGSAEVYF. The CDR3 nucleotides read TGCAGCATACCCGAGGGCTCCGCGGAGGTGTACTTC.

This clonotype was counted many times. The chain couples TRBV28 to TRBJ1-1; D not certain. Germline V CDR1 and CDR2: MDHEN, SYDVKM. CDR3 size: 16 residues. V lost 1 base and J 6 bases, leaving 18 bases between the germline ends. The CDR3 DNA sequence: TGTGCCAGCAGTTTATCTCAACTATGGAGAGAGGCTGAAGCTTTCTTT. Its translation: CASSLSQLWREAEAFF.

The CDR3 DNA reads TGTGCCAGCAGTCCCCTTGGCGGGGAGCCGATTTACGAGCAGTACTTC. Its translation is CASSPLGGEPIYEQYF. The V gene is TRBV27, the J gene TRBJ2-7; tentatively, D is TRBD2 (6 bases). CDR3 length: 16 residues. Trimming removed 5 bases from V and 4 bases from J, with 21 bases in between. Germline V gives CDR1 MNHEY, CDR2 SMNVEV (reference sequence).

V and J are TRBV4-1 and TRBJ2-1; D is unresolved. The CDR3 length is 17 residues. Germline V gives CDR1 MGHRA, CDR2 YSYEKL. V dropped 2 bases and J dropped 0 bases, with 14 bases sitting between them. The CDR3 DNA sequence: TGCGCCAGCAGCCAAAACCAACAGCTTAGCTCCTACAATGAGCAGTTCTTC. It specifies CASSQNQQLSSYNEQFF.

This clonotype was detected a few times. The V gene is TRBV7-9, the J gene TRBJ2-1; 7 bases map to TRBD2. The ends lost 6 bases at V and 7 bases at J; junction bases unmatched: 12. This CDR3 is built from 15 residues. Germline-derived CDR1 and CDR2 are SEHNR and FQNEAQ (reference sequence). The CDR3 spells CASSSTSEGGNEQFF. The CDR3 nucleotides read TGTGCCAGCAGTTCAACTAGCGAGGGCGGGAATGAGCAGTTCTTC.